One sample yielded the 16 T cell receptor beta chains listed below, sequenced in a study of blood T cell repertoires in COVID-19 (dated by TCRdb to the early 2020s). Library preparation was by the immunoSEQ multiplex PCR assay. TCRdb limited this immuneACCESS table to in-frame rearrangements with V and J called. A share of clones is missing; checked studies link under half to unresolved V genes, and the rest is unexplained. The sample contains about 390,000 clones, 87% of them found a single time. The top ten clonotypes cover 2% to 2.5% of the sample. The sequencing input was peripheral blood. Receptors originate from a woman aged 60-70 years with COVID-19, enrolled during active disease.

The V call is TRBV14, the J call TRBJ2-1; 9 bases are a match to TRBD2. Germline CDR1 is SGHDN and CDR2 is FVKESK. CDR3 length: 15 residues. Losses at the gene ends were 2 bases for V and 4 bases for J; bases not matched to a gene: 3. CDR3 amino acids: CASSQTAGGYNEQFF. The CDR3, as DNA: TGTGCCAGCAGCCAAACGGCGGGGGGGTACAATGAGCAGTTCTTC.

CDR3 sequence reads: CASTRLEGALVYGYTF. CDR3 nucleotide sequence: TGTGCCAGCACCCGATTGGAGGGGGCACTTGTCTATGGCTACACCTTC. The gene calls are TRBV28 and TRBJ1-2; 7 bases agree with TRBD1. The V segment lost 7 bases and the J segment 4 bases; nucleotides outside the gene matches: 15. Germline CDR1 and CDR2: MDHEN and SYDVKM. There are 16 residues in the CDR3.

Regarding this clone: This CDR3 is also generated by other DNA sequences in the sample. The chain uses TRBV18 and TRBJ2-7, with 7 bases lining up with TRBD1. The CDR3 is made up of 14 amino acids. V lost 3 bases, J lost 1 base, and 3 bases stayed unmatched. Germline CDR1 is KGHSH and CDR2 is LQKENI. This CDR3 is CASSPGTVSYEQYF. CDR3 in DNA: TGTGCCAGCTCACCGGGGACAGTTTCCTACGAGCAGTACTTC.

This sequence joins TRBV6-5 and TRBJ1-1; D remains ambiguous. This CDR3 comprises 15 residues. Deletions cut 10 bases from V and 1 base from J, with 19 bases between. Looked up from germline, CDR1 is MNHEY and CDR2 is SVGAGI. The CDR3 is CAIAFWGGKNTEAFF. CDR3 DNA sequence: TGTGCCATCGCCTTTTGGGGAGGGAAGAACACTGAAGCTTTCTTT.

In this sample, this clone turned up a few times. The chain carries TRBV6-5 and TRBJ1-1; D unresolved. The CDR3 is made up of 15 amino acids. V lost 4 bases, J lost 1 base, and 13 bases lay in between. Germline assignment: CDR1 MNHEY and CDR2 SVGAGI. The CDR3 here is CASSFLGSWNTEAFF. The DNA for the CDR3 is TGTGCCAGCAGTTTCCTGGGGAGCTGGAACACTGAAGCTTTCTTT.

The chain couples TRBV2 to TRBJ1-4; D not certain. The V end was cut by 2 bases, the J end by 4 bases, with 5 bases between. From germline, CDR1 is SNHLY and CDR2 FYNNEI. The CDR3 sequence is 13 residues long. The CDR3 is CASSEHGNEKLFF. DNA for the CDR3: TGTGCCAGCAGTGAACACGGTAATGAAAAACTGTTTTTT.

V is TRBV3-1 (or the pseudogene TRBV3-2) and J is TRBJ2-7; 7 bases match TRBD2. Germline CDR1 LGHDT, CDR2 YNNKEL (reference sequence). With V trimmed by 0 bases and J by 0 bases, 5 bases remained unmatched. The CDR3 covers 16 residues. The CDR3 protein is CASSQDVRGSSYEQYF. The DNA for the CDR3 is TGTGCCAGCAGCCAAGATGTGCGGGGGAGCTCCTACGAGCAGTACTTC.

The V call is TRBV6-1, the J call TRBJ1-2, with a tentative D call TRBD1 (5 bases). Germline CDR1 reads MNHNS; CDR2 reads SASEGT. V lost 1 base and J lost 3, with 15 bases in between. This CDR3 contains 16 residues. The CDR3 spells CASSEDEVRAHYGYTF. For the CDR3, the DNA is TGTGCCAGCAGTGAAGATGAGGTCAGGGCCCACTATGGCTACACCTTC.

This chain uses TRBV9 with TRBJ2-3; 7 nucleotides align to TRBD1. CDR1 and CDR2 (germline): SGDLS, YYNGEE. This CDR3 contains 14 residues. Unmatched junction bases numbered 4, after V lost 4 bases and J lost 2 bases. The CDR3 DNA reads as TGTGCCAGCAGCCCGGGACAGTACACAGATACGCAGTATTTT. It encodes CASSPGQYTDTQYF.

This chain connects TRBV5-4 to TRBJ2-7; a possible D gene is TRBD2 (5 bases). Germline CDR1 SGHNT, CDR2 YYREEE (reference sequence). The V end lost 0 bases, the J end lost 0 bases, and 19 bases lay between the germline ends. This CDR3 is 18 amino acids long. CDR3 DNA sequence: TGTGCCAGCAGCTTGGAGGGAGTCACTCTGATGAGCTCCTACGAGCAGTACTTC. This codes for CASSLEGVTLMSSYEQYF.

V and J are TRBV14 and TRBJ1-1; 10 positions agree with TRBD1. The germline CDR1 and CDR2 sequences are SGHDN and FVKESK. This CDR3 comprises 15 residues. After removal of 0 bases from V and 6 bases from J, the junction contained 4 bases not matched to a gene. The CDR3 spells CASSQEDRGEAEAFF. CDR3 sequence (DNA): TGTGCCAGCAGCCAAGAGGACAGGGGGGAAGCTGAAGCTTTCTTT.

The V call is TRBV10-3, the J call TRBJ1-1; 7 positions match TRBD1. This CDR3 contains 15 residues. The germline V gene has CDR1 ENHRY and CDR2 SYGVKD. Trimming cost V 3 bases and J 8 bases; bases outside gene matches: 12. Written as DNA, the CDR3 is TGTGCCATCAGTGATAGAGGACAGGCCAGGGTGGAAGCTTTCTTT. Its translation is CAISDRGQARVEAFF.

J is TRBJ1-5 and V is TRBV3-1 (or the pseudogene TRBV3-2); weak D call: TRBD1 (5 bases). V lost 4 bases and J lost 5, with 12 bases in between. CDR1 and CDR2 from the germline V gene are LGHDT and YNNKEL (reference sequence). This CDR3 spans 14 amino acids. CDR3 nucleotides: TGTGCCAGCAGCCTTAGGAGGGGAGATCAGCCCCAGCATTTT. This gives the protein CASSLRRGDQPQHF.

This chain uses TRBV5-1 with TRBJ2-7, with a possible D match to TRBD2 (5 bases). Germline V gene data show CDR1 as SGHRS and CDR2 as YFSETQ. The V end was cut by 4 bases, the J end by 5 bases, with 10 bases between. This CDR3 is built from 12 residues. The CDR3 here is CASSPTRDEQYF. DNA of the CDR3: TGCGCCAGCAGCCCGACGAGGGACGAGCAGTACTTC. Looking up the rest from reference TRBV5-1 and TRBJ2-7 gives the full variable domain: KAGVTQTPRYLIKTRGQQVTLSCSPISGHRSVSWYQQTPGQGLQFLFEYFSETQRNKGNFPGRFSGRQFSNSRSEMNVSTLELGDSALYLCASSPTRDEQYFGPGTRLTVT.

This clone was found once. The chain recombines TRBV27 with TRBJ1-2, with D maybe TRBD1 (5 bases). The CDR3 contains 14 residues. The germline V gene encodes CDR1 MNHEY and CDR2 SMNVEV (reference sequence). Trimming removed 3 bases from V and 0 bases from J, with 8 bases in between. The CDR3 sequence is CASSFRAANYGYTF. CDR3 nucleotides: TGTGCCAGCAGTTTCAGGGCCGCTAACTATGGCTACACCTTC.

V gene TRBV5-1 combines with J gene TRBJ1-1; tentative D call: TRBD1 (5 bases). The germline V gene encodes CDR1 SGHRS and CDR2 YFSETQ. This CDR3 contains 15 residues. The V gene lost 3 bases and the J gene lost 1 base, with 13 bases spanning the gap. This CDR3 is CASSWGDGRNTEAFF. The CDR3 DNA follows: TGCGCCAGCAGCTGGGGGGACGGAAGGAACACTGAAGCTTTCTTT. Variable domain in full (rest from reference TRBV5-1 and TRBJ1-1): KAGVTQTPRYLIKTRGQQVTLSCSPISGHRSVSWYQQTPGQGLQFLFEYFSETQRNKGNFPGRFSGRQFSNSRSEMNVSTLELGDSALYLCASSWGDGRNTEAFFGQGTRLTVV.